This section outlines one T cell receptor beta chain sequence together with its context. Its antigen remains unidentified. V lost 7 bases to trimming and J lost 7 bases, with 11 bases between them. CDR3 length: 11 amino acids. The V gene's germline CDR1 is SGDLS and CDR2 YYNGEE. The data were taken from a study of T cell responses to AZD1222 COVID-19 vaccine. Notes on the study in general: Repertoires were collected only later (after the peak T cell response had occurred). Among AZD1222 vaccinees, only six were seropositive at baseline.

Assay: immunoSEQ multiplex PCR; the TCRdb copy retains only in-frame clones and omits some. The sample carries approximately 120,000 clones, about nine tenths recorded once. The material sequenced was peripheral blood, taken on day 0 of AZD1222 vaccination. This clonotype was sampled from an adult in good health. The chain couples TRBV9 to TRBJ1-2; D unclear. The CDR3 coding sequence is TGTGCCAGCGCCACGGGTCCTGGCTACACCTTC. Translating gives CASATGPGYTF.